What follows describes a single T cell receptor beta chain. The target of this receptor is not known. The sample holds no much larger clone one base away, and base qualities are not on file. Genomic DNA was extracted from sorted cells for sequencing of the TCRbeta CDR3 region. TCRbeta CDR3 regions were sequenced using the immunoSEQ Assay. TCRdb holds this immuneACCESS table with in-frame rearrangements only. Some clones are missing; in checked studies, unresolved V genes explain under half, and the rest has no known cause. In this sample the table shows about 43,000 clones, approximately 86% of which occur a single time. 30% to 45% of the sample rests with the top ten. This entry is derived from a study of OX40 agonist ivuxolimab in advanced cancers. About the study as a whole: Ivuxolimab, which targeted the costimulatory receptor OX40 (CD134), was an agonistic, fully human IgG2 monoclonal antibody. Intravenous ivuxolimab was administered to patients every 2 weeks at six dose levels: 0.01, 0.1, 0.3, 1.5, 3 and 10 mg/kg. Of the approximately 53 patients in dose escalation, 19 had hepatocellular carcinoma, about 15 had melanoma, 9 had renal cell carcinoma and 9 had head and neck cancer. In the dose-escalation cohort, nearly 85% of patients were male, and the mean age was approximately 60 years with a range of about 20 to 80. Patients were allowed to have had prior anti-PD-1, anti-PD-L1 or anti-CTLA-4 therapy, and around 40% of the dose-escalation patients had previously received checkpoint inhibitors. Partial responses occurred in three dose-escalation patients: two with cutaneous melanoma and one with hepatocellular carcinoma. The purpose of peripheral TCRbeta sequencing was to test whether ivuxolimab changed TCR sequence diversity and led to clonal T-cell expansion. The paper describes the monotherapy dose-escalation part (N ≈ 51 patients) of the phase I trial of ivuxolimab.

Based on the germline V gene (reference sequence), the CDR1 and CDR2 sequences are DFQATT and SNEGSKA. The CDR3, from cysteine to phenylalanine, totals 11 residues. Only the CDR3 part of the read is kept: 33 bases, read in frame from the first base. Cut back by 6 bases and 8 bases, the V and J ends lie 10 bases apart. The trial excluded patients who had a history of autoimmune disease or who were on systemic immunosuppression. Peripheral blood for TCR sequencing was drawn from every dose cohort at baseline, at cycle 4 day 1 and at cycle 7 day 1. The samples were drawn from a first-in-human, open-label, multicenter phase I dose-escalation trial of ivuxolimab. Adults with locally advanced or metastatic melanoma, renal cell, hepatocellular, or head and neck squamous cell carcinoma were enrolled in the trial. CD4+ and CD8+ T cells were sorted separately from peripheral blood before TCR sequencing. The investigation overall reported the following: Partial responders in the 0.1-3.0 mg/kg groups had among the lowest normalized peripheral clonal expansion, especially among CD8+ T cells. After ivuxolimab, expanded clones were on average more numerous among CD8+ T cells than among CD4+ T cells. Antigen specificity was not determined for the clonally expanded peripheral T cells. Low levels of normalized T-cell clonal expansion were also seen in some patients who did not respond. At doses of 0.1 to 3.0 mg/kg, clonal expansion of both CD4+ and CD8+ blood T cells was observed from baseline to week 6.

This TCR was recovered from an adult with an advanced solid tumor such as melanoma, head and neck, liver or kidney cancer. The sample consisted of CD4+ or CD8+ T cells sorted from blood, taken in a trial of the OX40 agonist ivuxolimab. The chain is encoded by TRBV20-1 joined to TRBJ1-4; matching of 6 bases hints at TRBD1 as the D gene. CDR3 reads: CSARQVEKLFF. The bases read TGCAGTGCCCGACAGGTGGAAAAACTGTTTTTT.